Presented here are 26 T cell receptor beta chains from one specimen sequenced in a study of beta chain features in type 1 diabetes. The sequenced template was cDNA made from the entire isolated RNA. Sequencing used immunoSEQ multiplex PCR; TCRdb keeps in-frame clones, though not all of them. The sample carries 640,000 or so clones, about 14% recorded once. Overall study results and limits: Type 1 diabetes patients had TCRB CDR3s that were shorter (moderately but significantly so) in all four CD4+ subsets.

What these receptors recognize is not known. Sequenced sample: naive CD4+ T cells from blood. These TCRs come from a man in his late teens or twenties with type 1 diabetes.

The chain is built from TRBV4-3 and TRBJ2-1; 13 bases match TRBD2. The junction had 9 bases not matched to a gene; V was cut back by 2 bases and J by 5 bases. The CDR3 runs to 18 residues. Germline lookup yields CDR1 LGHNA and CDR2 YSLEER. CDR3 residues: CASSQKGPGLAGNNEQFF. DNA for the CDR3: TGCGCCAGCAGCCAAAAGGGACCGGGACTAGCGGGGAACAATGAGCAGTTCTTC.

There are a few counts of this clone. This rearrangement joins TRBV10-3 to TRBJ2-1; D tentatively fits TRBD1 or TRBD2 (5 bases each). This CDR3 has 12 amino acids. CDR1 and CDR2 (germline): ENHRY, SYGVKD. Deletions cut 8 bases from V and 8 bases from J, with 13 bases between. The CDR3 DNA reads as TGTGCCATCTCCGAGGGGCGCGATGAGCAGTTCTTC. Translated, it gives CAISEGRDEQFF.

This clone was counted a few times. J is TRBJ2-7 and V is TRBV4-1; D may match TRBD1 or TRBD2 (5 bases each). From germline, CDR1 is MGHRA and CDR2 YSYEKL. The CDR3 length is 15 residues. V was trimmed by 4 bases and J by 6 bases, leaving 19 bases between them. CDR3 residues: CASSLLPGPPAEQYF. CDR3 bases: TGCGCCAGCAGCCTTTTACCGGGACCGCCAGCCGAGCAGTACTTC.

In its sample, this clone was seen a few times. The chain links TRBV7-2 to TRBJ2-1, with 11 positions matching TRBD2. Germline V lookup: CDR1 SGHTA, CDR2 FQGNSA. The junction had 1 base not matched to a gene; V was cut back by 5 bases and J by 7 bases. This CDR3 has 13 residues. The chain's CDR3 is CASSRTSGNEQFF. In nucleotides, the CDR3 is TGTGCCAGCAGCCGGACTAGCGGGAATGAGCAGTTCTTC.

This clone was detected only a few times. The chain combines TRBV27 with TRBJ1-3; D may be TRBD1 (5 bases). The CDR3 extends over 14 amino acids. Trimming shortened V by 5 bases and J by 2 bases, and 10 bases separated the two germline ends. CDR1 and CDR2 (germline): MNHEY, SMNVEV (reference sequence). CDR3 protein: CASSDSRTGNTIYF. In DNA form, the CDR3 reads TGTGCCAGCAGTGACAGTCGTACTGGAAACACCATATATTTT.

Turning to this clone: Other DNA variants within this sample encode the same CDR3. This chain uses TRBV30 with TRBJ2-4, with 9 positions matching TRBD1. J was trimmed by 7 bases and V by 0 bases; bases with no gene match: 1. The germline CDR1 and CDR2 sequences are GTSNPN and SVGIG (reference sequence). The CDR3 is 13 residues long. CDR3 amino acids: CAWSVGTGNIQYF. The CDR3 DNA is TGTGCCTGGAGTGTCGGGACAGGGAACATTCAGTACTTC.

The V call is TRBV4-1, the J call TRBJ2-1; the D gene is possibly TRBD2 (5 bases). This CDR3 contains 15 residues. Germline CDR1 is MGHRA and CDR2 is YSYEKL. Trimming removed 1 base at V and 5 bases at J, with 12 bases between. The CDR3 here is CASSQGWTRNNEQFF. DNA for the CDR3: TGCGCCAGCAGCCAAGGATGGACTCGCAACAATGAGCAGTTCTTC.

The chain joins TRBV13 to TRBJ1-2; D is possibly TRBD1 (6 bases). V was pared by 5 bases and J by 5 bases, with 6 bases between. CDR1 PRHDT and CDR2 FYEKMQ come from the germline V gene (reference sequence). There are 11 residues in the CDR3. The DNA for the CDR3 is TGTGCCAGCAGCCAGGGGTATGGCTACACCTTC. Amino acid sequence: CASSQGYGYTF.

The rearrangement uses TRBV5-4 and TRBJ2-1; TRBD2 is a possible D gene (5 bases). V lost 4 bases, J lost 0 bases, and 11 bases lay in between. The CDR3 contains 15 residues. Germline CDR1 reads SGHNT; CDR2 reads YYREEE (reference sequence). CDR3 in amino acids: CASSLMGSSYNEQFF. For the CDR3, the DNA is TGTGCCAGCAGCCTAATGGGGAGCTCCTACAATGAGCAGTTCTTC.

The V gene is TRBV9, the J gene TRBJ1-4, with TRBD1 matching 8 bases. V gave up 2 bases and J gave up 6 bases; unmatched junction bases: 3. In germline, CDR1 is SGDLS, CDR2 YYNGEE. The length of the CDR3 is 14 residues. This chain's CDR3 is CASSVQGAHEKLFF. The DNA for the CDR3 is TGTGCCAGCAGCGTCCAGGGGGCGCATGAAAAACTGTTTTTT.

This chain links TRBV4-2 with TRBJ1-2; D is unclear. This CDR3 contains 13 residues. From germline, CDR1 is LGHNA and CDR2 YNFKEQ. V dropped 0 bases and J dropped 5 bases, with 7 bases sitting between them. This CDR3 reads CASSQDAGYGYTF. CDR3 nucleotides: TGTGCCAGCAGCCAAGATGCGGGTTATGGCTACACCTTC.

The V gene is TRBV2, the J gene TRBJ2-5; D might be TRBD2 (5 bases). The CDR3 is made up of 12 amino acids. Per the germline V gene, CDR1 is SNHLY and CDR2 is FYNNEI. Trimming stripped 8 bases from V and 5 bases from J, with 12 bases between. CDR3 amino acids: CASSSTGETQYF. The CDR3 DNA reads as TGTGCCAGCTCTTCGACGGGGGAGACCCAGTACTTC. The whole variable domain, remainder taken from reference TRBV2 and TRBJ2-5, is EPEVTQTPSHQVTQMGQEVILRCVPISNHLYFYWYRQILGQKVEFLVSFYNNEISEKSEIFDDQFSVERPDGSNFTLKIRSTKLEDSAMYFCASSSTGETQYFGPGTRLLVL.

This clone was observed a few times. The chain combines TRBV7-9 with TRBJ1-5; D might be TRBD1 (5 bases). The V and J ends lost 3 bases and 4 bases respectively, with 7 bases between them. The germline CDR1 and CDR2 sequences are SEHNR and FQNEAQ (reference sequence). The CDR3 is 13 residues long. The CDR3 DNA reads TGTGCCAGCAGCTTGACAGAGAATCAGCCCCAGCATTTT. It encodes CASSLTENQPQHF.

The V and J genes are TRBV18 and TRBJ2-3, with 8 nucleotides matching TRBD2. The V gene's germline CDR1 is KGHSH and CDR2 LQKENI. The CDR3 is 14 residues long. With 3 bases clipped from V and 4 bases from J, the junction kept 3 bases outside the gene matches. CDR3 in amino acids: CASSPGRVPDTQYF. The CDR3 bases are TGTGCCAGCTCACCCGGGAGGGTTCCAGATACGCAGTATTTT.

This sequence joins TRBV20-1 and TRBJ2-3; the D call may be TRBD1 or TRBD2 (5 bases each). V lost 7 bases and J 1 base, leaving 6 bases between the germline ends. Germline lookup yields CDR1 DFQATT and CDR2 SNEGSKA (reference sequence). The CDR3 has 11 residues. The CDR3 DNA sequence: TGCAGTGGAGGGGGCACAGATACGCAGTATTTT. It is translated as CSGGGTDTQYF.

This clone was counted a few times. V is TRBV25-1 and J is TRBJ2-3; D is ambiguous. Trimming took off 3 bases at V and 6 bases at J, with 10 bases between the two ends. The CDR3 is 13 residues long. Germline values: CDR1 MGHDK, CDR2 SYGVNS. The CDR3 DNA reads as TGTGCCAGCAGTGACGGGCGTGGGGATACGCAGTATTTT. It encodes CASSDGRGDTQYF.

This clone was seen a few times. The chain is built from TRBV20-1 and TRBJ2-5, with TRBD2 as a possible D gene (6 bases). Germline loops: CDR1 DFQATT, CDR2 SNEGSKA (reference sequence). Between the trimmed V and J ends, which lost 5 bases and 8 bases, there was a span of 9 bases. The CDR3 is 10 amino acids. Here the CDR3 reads CSASGLTQYF. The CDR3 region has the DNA TGCAGTGCTTCGGGACTTACCCAGTACTTC.

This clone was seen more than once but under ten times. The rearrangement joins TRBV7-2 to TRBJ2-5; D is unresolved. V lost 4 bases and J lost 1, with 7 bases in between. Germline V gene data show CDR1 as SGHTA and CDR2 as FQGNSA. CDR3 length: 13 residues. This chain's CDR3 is CASSSKFQETQYF. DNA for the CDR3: TGTGCCAGCAGCTCAAAATTCCAAGAGACCCAGTACTTC.

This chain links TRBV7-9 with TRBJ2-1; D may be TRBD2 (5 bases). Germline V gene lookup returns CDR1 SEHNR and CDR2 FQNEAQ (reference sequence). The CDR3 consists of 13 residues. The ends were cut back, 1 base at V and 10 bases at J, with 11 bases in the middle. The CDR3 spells CASSLGVRGEQFF. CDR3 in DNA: TGTGCCAGCAGCTTAGGAGTCCGGGGAGAGCAGTTCTTC.

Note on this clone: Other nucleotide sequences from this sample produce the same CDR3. CDR3 sequence (DNA): TGTGCCTGGAGTCCCGGCTCCTACGAGCAGTACTTC. Residues: CAWSPGSYEQYF. V gene TRBV30 combines with J gene TRBJ2-7, with unresolved D. This CDR3 has 12 amino acids. Trimming cost V 2 bases and J 0 bases, with 5 bases left between them. Germline V gene data show CDR1 as GTSNPN and CDR2 as SVGIG (reference sequence).

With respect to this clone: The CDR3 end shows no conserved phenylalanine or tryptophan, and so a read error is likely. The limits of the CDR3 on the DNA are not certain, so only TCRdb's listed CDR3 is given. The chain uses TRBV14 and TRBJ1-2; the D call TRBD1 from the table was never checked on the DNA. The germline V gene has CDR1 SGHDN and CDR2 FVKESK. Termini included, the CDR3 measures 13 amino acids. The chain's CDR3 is CASSQDMGDTGAY.

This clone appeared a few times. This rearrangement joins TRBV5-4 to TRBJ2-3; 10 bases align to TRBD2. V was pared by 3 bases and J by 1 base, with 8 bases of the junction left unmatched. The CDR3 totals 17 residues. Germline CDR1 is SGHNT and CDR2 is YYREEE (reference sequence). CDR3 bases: TGTGCCAGCAGCTCAGTAGCGGGAGGACTTGGCACAGATACGCAGTATTTT. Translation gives CASSSVAGGLGTDTQYF.

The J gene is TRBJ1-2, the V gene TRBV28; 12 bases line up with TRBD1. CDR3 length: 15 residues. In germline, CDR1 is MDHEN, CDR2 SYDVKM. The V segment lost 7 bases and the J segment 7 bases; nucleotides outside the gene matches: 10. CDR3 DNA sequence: TGTGCCAGCATCTCAACCGGGACAGGGGGCTTTGGCTACACCTTC. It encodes CASISTGTGGFGYTF.

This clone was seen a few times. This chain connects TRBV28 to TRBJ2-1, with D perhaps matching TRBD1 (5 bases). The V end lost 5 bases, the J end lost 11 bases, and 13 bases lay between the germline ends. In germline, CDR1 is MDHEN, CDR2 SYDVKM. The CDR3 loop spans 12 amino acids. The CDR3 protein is CASSPQRGQQFF. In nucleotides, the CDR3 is TGTGCCAGCAGTCCTCAAAGGGGTCAGCAGTTCTTC.

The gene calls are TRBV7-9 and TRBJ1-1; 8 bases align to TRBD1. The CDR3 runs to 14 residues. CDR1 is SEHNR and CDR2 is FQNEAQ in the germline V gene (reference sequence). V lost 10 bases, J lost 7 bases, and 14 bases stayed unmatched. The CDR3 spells CATTFGQGGREAFF. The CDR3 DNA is TGTGCCACAACCTTTGGACAGGGAGGACGTGAAGCTTTCTTT. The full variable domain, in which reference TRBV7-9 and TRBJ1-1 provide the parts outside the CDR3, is DTGVSQNPRHKITKRGQNVTFRCDPISEHNRLYWYRQTLGQGPEFLTYFQNEAQLEKSRLLSDRFSAERPKGSFSTLEIQRTEQGDSAMYLCATTFGQGGREAFFGQGTRLTVV.

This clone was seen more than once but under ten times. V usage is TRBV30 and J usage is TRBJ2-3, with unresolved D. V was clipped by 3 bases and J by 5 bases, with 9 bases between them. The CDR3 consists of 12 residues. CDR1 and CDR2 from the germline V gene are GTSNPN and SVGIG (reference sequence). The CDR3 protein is CAWSHPQDTQYF. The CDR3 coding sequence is TGTGCCTGGAGCCACCCGCAAGATACGCAGTATTTT.